This T cell receptor beta chain was recovered during a study of blood T cell repertoires in COVID-19. Study at large: PBMCs, B-cell-depleted T cells, or T cells provided the cDNA or gDNA that made up the material.

The data were produced by immunoSEQ multiplex PCR, yet TCRdb's version contains in-frame clones alone and is incomplete. The sample contains some 220,000 clones, 80% to 90% of which appear only once. V was pared by 0 bases and J by 6 bases, with 13 bases between. The germline gives CDR1 SQVTM, CDR2 ANQGSEA. This CDR3 is built from 14 residues. This clone was observed a single time. This clonotype was sampled from a man aged 45-65 years with acute or convalescent COVID-19. The material sequenced was peripheral blood. The J gene is TRBJ2-3, the V gene TRBV29-1; maybe TRBD1 (5 bases). For the CDR3, the DNA is TGCAGCGTTGAAGACAGGGTCCTAAAGGATACGCAGTATTTT. Residues: CSVEDRVLKDTQYF.